A single sample is the source of the 25 T cell receptor beta chains below, sequenced in a study of blood T cell repertoires in COVID-19. Profiled with immunoSEQ multiplex PCR; TCRdb holds only in-frame clones, not every one. Among fewer than 150,000 clones listed, about 90% were seen once. Sequencing was carried out using peripheral blood. The receptors here all came from a woman in her 70s with acute or convalescent COVID-19.

The CDR3, as DNA: TGCGCCAGCAGCTTGGATCGACAGCCGACCTACGAGCAGTACTTC. Protein product: CASSLDRQPTYEQYF. The J gene is TRBJ2-7, the V gene TRBV5-1, with D perhaps matching TRBD1 (5 bases). The V gene's germline CDR1 is SGHRS and CDR2 YFSETQ. Deletions cut 0 bases from V and 2 bases from J, with 12 bases between. The CDR3 consists of 15 residues.

The CDR3 loop is CASSYKSRDRAYEQYF. In nucleotides, the CDR3 is TGTGCCAGCAGTTACAAAAGCCGGGACAGGGCCTACGAGCAGTACTTC. This chain joins TRBV5-4 and TRBJ2-7, with 9 nucleotides matching TRBD1. Germline CDR1 reads SGHNT; CDR2 reads YYREEE (reference sequence). CDR3 length: 16 residues. Trimming at V came to 5 bases and at J to 2 bases, leaving 11 bases not matched to a gene.

This clone appeared once. The rearrangement uses TRBV7-2 and TRBJ2-4; D remains unclear. V lost 5 bases, J lost 8 bases, and 19 bases lay in between. The germline CDR1 and CDR2 sequences are SGHTA and FQGNSA. The CDR3 loop spans 15 amino acids. The CDR3 spells CASSQAGGSWYIQYF. The CDR3 DNA reads TGTGCCAGCAGCCAGGCAGGTGGTTCTTGGTACATTCAGTACTTC.

The rearrangement links TRBV7-9 to TRBJ1-1, with D possibly being TRBD1 (5 bases). With 0 bases removed from V and 7 bases from J, the gap between germline ends came to 9 bases. Germline V gene lookup returns CDR1 SEHNR and CDR2 FQNEAQ (reference sequence). The CDR3 covers 13 residues. CDR3 nucleotides: TGTGCCAGCAGCTTAGCAGGGGTGGGTGAAGCTTTCTTT. Translated, it gives CASSLAGVGEAFF.

The chain is built from TRBV12-3 or TRBV12-4 and TRBJ2-1; 10 nucleotides agree with TRBD2. J lost 6 bases, V lost 7 bases, and 0 bases had no gene match. CDR3 length: 12 residues. The CDR3 DNA follows: TGTGCCAGCACTAGCGGGGGCAATGAGCAGTTCTTC. As protein: CASTSGGNEQFF.

This chain joins TRBV20-1 and TRBJ1-1; D unclear. The germline V gene encodes CDR1 DFQATT and CDR2 SNEGSKA (reference sequence). The CDR3 has 11 amino acids. V gave up 5 bases and J gave up 4 bases, with 8 bases separating them. The CDR3 is CSAPSGTEAFF. The CDR3, as DNA: TGCAGTGCTCCTAGTGGCACTGAAGCTTTCTTT.

The CDR3, as DNA: TGTGCCAGCCACGGGGGTAGGGAACAGCCCCAGCATTTT. This gives the protein CASHGGREQPQHF. The genes are TRBV19 and TRBJ1-5, with a possible D match to TRBD1 (5 bases). With 9 bases removed from V and 7 bases from J, the gap between germline ends came to 16 bases. Germline loops: CDR1 LNHDA, CDR2 SQIVND (reference sequence). The CDR3 extends over 13 amino acids.

The sample holds a few counts of this clone. The rearrangement joins TRBV5-1 to TRBJ1-6, with TRBD1 matching over 8 bases. Trimming removed 2 bases from V and 7 bases from J; junction bases left unmatched: 2. The CDR3 is 14 amino acids. Germline V gene data show CDR1 as SGHRS and CDR2 as YFSETQ. The CDR3 sequence is CASSFRTGNSPLHF. The CDR3 DNA reads TGCGCCAGCAGCTTTCGGACAGGGAATTCACCCCTCCACTTT.

The chain has TRBV15 and TRBJ2-1, with D uncertain. The V gene lost 0 bases and the J gene lost 4 bases, with 13 bases spanning the gap. Per the germline V gene, CDR1 is LNHNV and CDR2 is YYDKDF (reference sequence). This CDR3 spans 16 amino acids. CDR3 in amino acids: CATSRDGRRQYNEQFF. As DNA, the CDR3 is TGTGCCACCAGCAGAGATGGGCGACGGCAGTACAATGAGCAGTTCTTC.

The rearrangement joins TRBV2 to TRBJ2-5, with TRBD2 identical over 8 bases. V dropped 11 bases and J dropped 5; count of bases not matched to a gene: 16. The CDR3 runs 15 residues. Germline loops: CDR1 SNHLY, CDR2 FYNNEI. CDR3 DNA: TGTGCCTGCTCGGAATCCGGGGGGGGCGGGGAGACCCAGTACTTC. Its protein product is CACSESGGGGETQYF.

The V and J genes are TRBV20-1 and TRBJ1-2; no definite D call. The V end was cut by 0 bases, the J end by 10 bases, with 6 bases between. The CDR3 is made up of 10 amino acids. Germline V CDR1 and CDR2: DFQATT, SNEGSKA (reference sequence). The CDR3 reads CSARDVYYTF. The CDR3, as DNA: TGCAGTGCTAGAGATGTTTACTACACCTTC.

The J gene is TRBJ1-2, the V gene TRBV5-5; tentative D call: TRBD1 (5 bases). With 0 bases removed from V and 4 bases from J, the gap between germline ends came to 10 bases. Germline V gene lookup returns CDR1 SGHKS and CDR2 YYEKEE (reference sequence). The CDR3 loop spans 14 amino acids. CDR3 sequence reads: CASSLAGSGYGYTF. The CDR3 DNA follows: TGTGCCAGCAGCTTGGCAGGGTCTGGCTATGGCTACACCTTC.

V and J are TRBV28 and TRBJ1-5, with a possible D match to TRBD1 (5 bases). V lost 3 bases, J lost 0 bases, and 15 bases lay in between. This CDR3 contains 17 residues. Germline V gene data show CDR1 as MDHEN and CDR2 as SYDVKM. The CDR3 DNA reads as TGTGCCAGCAGTTTGTTAGGACACTCGTATAGCAATCAGCCCCAGCATTTT. Translation gives CASSLLGHSYSNQPQHF.

The chain employs TRBV9 and TRBJ2-5; 7 nucleotides align to TRBD2. Unmatched junction bases numbered 10, after V lost 4 bases and J lost 1 base. The CDR3 is made up of 16 amino acids. Germline CDR1 and CDR2: SGDLS and YYNGEE. The CDR3 loop is CASSPRRGRSQETQYF. The CDR3 nucleotides read TGTGCCAGCAGCCCTCGGCGGGGGAGATCCCAAGAGACCCAGTACTTC.

This clone showed up just a few times. The V gene is TRBV6-5, the J gene TRBJ1-2, with D tentatively TRBD1 (5 bases). Germline CDR1 reads MNHEY; CDR2 reads SVGAGI. This CDR3 has 13 amino acids. V was shortened by 6 bases and J by 2 bases, with 10 bases between the two germline ends. The CDR3 sequence is CASSATGNYGYTF. CDR3 nucleotides: TGTGCCAGCAGCGCAACAGGAAACTATGGCTACACCTTC.

The chain combines TRBV25-1 with TRBJ2-3; 10 bases align to TRBD2. Germline assignment: CDR1 MGHDK and CDR2 SYGVNS. The CDR3 contains 18 residues. Trimming removed 7 bases from V and 0 bases from J; junction bases left unmatched: 13. CDR3 protein: CASKLCLAGATSTDTQYF. In DNA form, the CDR3 reads TGTGCCAGCAAGTTGTGTCTAGCGGGGGCAACTAGCACAGATACGCAGTATTTT.

This clone came up once. V gene TRBV14 combines with J gene TRBJ1-2; TRBD1 aligns across 10 bases. CDR1 is SGHDN and CDR2 is FVKESK in the germline V gene. This CDR3 comprises 14 residues. Trimming at V came to 4 bases and at J to 6 bases, leaving 5 bases not matched to a gene. CDR3 DNA sequence: TGTGCCAGCAGCCCCGACAGGGGGCTTCATGGCTACACCTTC. Translation: CASSPDRGLHGYTF.

The V and J genes are TRBV4-2 and TRBJ1-2; 9 nucleotides match TRBD1. Germline V gene sequence: CDR1 LGHNA, CDR2 YNFKEQ. There are 15 residues in the CDR3. The J segment lost 6 bases and the V segment lost 0 bases, leaving 5 bases of the junction unmatched. This chain's CDR3 is CASSQDGGTGNGYTF. The CDR3 nucleotides are TGTGCCAGCAGCCAAGATGGCGGGACAGGGAATGGCTACACCTTC.

The gene calls are TRBV2 and TRBJ1-5; no clear D. This CDR3 comprises 13 residues. V was pared by 2 bases and J by 7 bases, with 9 bases between. Germline CDR1 and CDR2: SNHLY and FYNNEI. The CDR3 spells CASSERREQPQHF. The DNA of the CDR3 is TGTGCCAGCAGTGAAAGGAGGGAACAGCCCCAGCATTTT.

The chain links TRBV12-3 or TRBV12-4 to TRBJ1-1, with D possibly matching TRBD1 (5 bases). Trimming stripped 5 bases from V and 10 bases from J, with 14 bases between. CDR3 size: 12 residues. The CDR3 bases are TGTGCCAGCAGTAACAGGCTGTCGGGAGCTTTCTTT. As protein: CASSNRLSGAFF.

The CDR3 spells CASSPQGRGSPLHF. CDR3 nucleotide sequence: TGTGCCAGCAGTCCCCAGGGGAGAGGGTCACCCCTCCACTTT. The gene calls are TRBV27 and TRBJ1-6; the D gene is possibly TRBD1 (6 bases). The V gene lost 5 bases and the J gene lost 10 bases, with 15 bases spanning the gap. CDR1 is MNHEY and CDR2 is SMNVEV in the germline V gene (reference sequence). The CDR3 runs 14 residues.

The rearrangement links TRBV4-1 to TRBJ2-3; 8 positions agree with TRBD2. The CDR3 spans 16 residues. Germline V gene lookup returns CDR1 MGHRA and CDR2 YSYEKL. The J segment lost 2 bases and the V segment lost 6 bases, leaving 10 bases of the junction unmatched. The DNA for the CDR3 is TGCGCCAGCAGTCTAGGGCGGGGGGCCATCACAGATACGCAGTATTTT. The encoded protein is CASSLGRGAITDTQYF.

The gene calls are TRBV4-2 and TRBJ1-2; no reliable D call. The CDR3 length is 16 residues. With 0 bases removed from V and 1 base from J, the gap between germline ends came to 12 bases. Germline V CDR1 and CDR2: LGHNA, YNFKEQ. As DNA, the CDR3 is TGTGCCAGCAGCCAAGATTGGGGAGCCTATAACTATGGCTACACCTTC. This encodes CASSQDWGAYNYGYTF.

V gene TRBV5-1 combines with J gene TRBJ1-1; tentatively, D is TRBD1 (6 bases). Trimming took off 3 bases at V and 5 bases at J, with 14 bases between the two ends. Germline-derived CDR1 and CDR2 are SGHRS and YFSETQ. The CDR3 has 14 residues. The CDR3 nucleotides are TGCGCCAGCAGCTCAGGGGAATTGAGGACTGAAGCTTTCTTT. Translating gives CASSSGELRTEAFF.

DNA of the CDR3: TGTGCCAGCAGCTTAGGCCGGTCCCCTCTCTACGAGCAGTACTTC. It encodes CASSLGRSPLYEQYF. The chain couples TRBV7-8 to TRBJ2-7; D call uncertain. The length of the CDR3 is 15 residues. Germline CDR1 reads SGHVS; CDR2 reads FQNEAQ. The V end lost 1 base, the J end lost 3 bases, and 13 bases lay between the germline ends.